This note documents a single TCR beta chain sequence. Its antigen is not known. This CDR3 has 13 residues. V shed 6 bases and J 3 bases; nucleotides not matched to a gene: 2. Germline CDR1 reads MDHEN; CDR2 reads SYDVKM. Exclusion of a patient followed from autoimmune disease history or systemic immunosuppression. Drawing of blood for sampling happened at baseline, at cycle 4 day 1, and at cycle 7 day 1. The data derive from a study of OX40 agonist ivuxolimab in advanced cancers. Using immunoSEQ multiplex PCR, the repertoire was profiled, and TCRdb retains in-frame clones only, with some absent. The sample lists some 90,000 clones, under 95% occurring once. Study findings and constraints: At 0.1-3.0 mg/kg, partial responders had clonal expansion among the lowest observed. A proportion of nonresponders additionally exhibited low normalized T-cell clonal expansion.

The chain links TRBV28 to TRBJ2-1, with TRBD2 matching over 7 bases. The material sequenced was CD4+ or CD8+ T cells sorted from blood, taken in a trial of the OX40 agonist ivuxolimab. The TCR was taken from an adult with an advanced solid tumor such as melanoma, head and neck, liver or kidney cancer. CDR3: CASRGTIYNEQFF. The CDR3 DNA sequence: TGTGCCAGCAGGGGGACTATCTACAATGAGCAGTTCTTC.